The entry below describes one T cell receptor beta chain. This clonotype was counted once. It lacks a known antigen. The input lacks base qualities; no much larger clone sits a single base away. One read represents weak support. The library was obtained by 5' RACE. Sequenced on an Illumina HiSeq 2500. A second 7 to 11 cycle PCR used a sample-barcoded 5' primer and a J-beta primer mix. A unique molecular identifier was introduced onto each TCR beta cDNA molecule by a template-switch 5' adaptor carrying 12 random nucleotides. Each sample yielded at least 3 million CDR3-containing paired-end reads. First-strand cDNA synthesis was performed from all RNA using the Mint cDNA synthesis kit, with priming by a TRBC-specific oligonucleotide. Following uracil-DNA glycosylase treatment, a first 18-cycle PCR with universal primers M1SS and BC2_uni_R was performed on all cDNA. In the original analysis: For normalization, 1 million high-quality reads, each with a distinct molecular identifier, were randomly selected from each sample. Reads with shared molecular identifiers were discarded instead of being binned into consensus sequences. MiTCR, set to a Q25 quality threshold and the strictest error-elimination algorithm, was used for CDR3 identification, clonotype clustering and error correction. A nonparametric unseen species model with Euler transformation was used to estimate a lower bound on total TCR beta diversity. TCRdb ran its own pipeline on the public reads, namely fastp trimming at Q25 and MiXCR clone calling, and kept in-frame beta chains. Each entry is one CDR3 protein sequence, shown with its most common DNA and genes. The V and J calls were not made by the authors but by TCRdb's processing. This sample holds about 1.6 million distinct CDR3 sequences; around 36% were observed only once. Jointly, the top ten make up approximately 10% of the sample.

This entry comes from a study of blood T cells in healthy people across ages (dated by TCRdb to between 2014 and 2017). At the level of the whole study: In model experiments, roughly one uniquely barcoded TCR beta cDNA molecule per two T cells was captured by template switching. Using deep sequencing normalized with unique cDNA molecular identifiers, the study measured how TCR beta repertoire diversity changes with age. The donors were split into four age groups: young (average about 15 years), middle-aged (39), aged (about 62) and long-lived (under 85). Donors of different ages were randomly distributed across sequencing lanes to avoid experimental bias. Using the same blood draw, the study looked at two additional independent replicas of 1 million unique cDNA reads for two donors, one aged 18 to 29 and the other aged 80 or older. What the research found in general, with its limitations: The CMV infection status of donors was not known, potentially confounding age-related changes in expanded clonotypes. The percentage of naive T cells measured by flow cytometry correlated strongly with observed TCR beta diversity. Compared with the aged group, the long-lived group had more naive CD4+ T cells, fewer expanded clones and increased TCR diversity, a pattern suggesting age selection. Since profiling was done on bulk unsorted PBMCs, naive and antigen-experienced compartments could not be conclusively compared. Observed TCR beta diversity per million T cells fell roughly linearly with age, and a significant reduction was already apparent by age about 43. Estimates of total diversity based on one million sequenced T cells were considered lower bounds and underestimates.

Systemically healthy Caucasian individuals from Russia, 39 in total and aged about 6 to 95 years, were included as donors. Each donor gave ten milliliters of peripheral blood, collected into EDTA-treated Vacutainer tubes. Ficoll-Paque density-gradient centrifugation was used to isolate PBMCs, with at least 6 million per sample. Total RNA was extracted from PBMCs with Trizol reagent, with at least 5 micrograms obtained per sample. Naive CD45RAhigh/CD27high T cell percentages were measured by flow cytometry on a PBMC aliquot from every donor. There are 14 amino acids in the CDR3, from cysteine to phenylalanine inclusive. Only the CDR3 DNA is retained, 42 bases long and in frame from the first base. The germline V gene specifies MNHEY as CDR1 and SVGAGI as CDR2. V is reduced by 2 bases and J by 3 bases, leaving a spacing of 10 bases between them.

This sequence originates from a young woman in good health. The V gene is TRBV6-5 and the J gene is TRBJ2-5; no D gene call is confident. Sequencing was carried out using blood. The DNA reads as follows: TGTGCCAGCAGTTACGATTTTTGGGAAGAGACCCAGTACTTC. Its protein product is CASSYDFWEETQYF.